This TCR beta chain comes out of a study of T-cell reconstitution after alpha-beta-depleted transplantation in children. A library of TCRbeta sequences, prepared with unique molecular identifiers, was generated. One entry per CDR3 protein results from TCRdb running MiXCR on the PCR reads. This sample has 450,000 to 600,000 distinct CDR3 sequences, with approximately 20% found just once. This clonotype has more than one count but fewer than ten. V shed 0 bases and J shed 2 bases, with 11 bases lying between them. This CDR3 contains 15 residues. The germline CDR1 and CDR2 sequences are KGHSH and LQKENI.

The sample in question was PBMCs from the stem cell graft donor, obtained from the stem cell graft. The rearrangement joins TRBV18 to TRBJ2-7; D is ambiguous. This TCR came from a human donor who donated a stem cell graft to a child with acute lymphoblastic leukemia. This chain's CDR3 is CASSPPGGLPYEQYF. In DNA, the CDR3 is TGTGCCAGCTCACCACCTGGCGGATTGCCCTACGAGCAGTACTTC.